Below are 2 T cell receptor beta chains sequenced from a single sample in a study of T cell repertoires in cytomegalovirus infection. Each CDR3 protein gets one entry after TCRdb re-called the reads with MiXCR. This sample has roughly 500,000 distinct CDR3 sequences, with under 55% found just once. No antigen has been identified for these receptors. The input for sequencing was cultured PBMCs, taken from culture after CMV antigen stimulation. These receptor sequences come from a human donor in good health (CMV status not recorded). Some clones in this sample may be carry-over from other donors' samples.

The chain joins TRBV27 to TRBJ1-2, with a tentative D call TRBD1 (5 bases). V lost 5 bases, J lost 5 bases, and 18 bases lay in between. Germline values: CDR1 MNHEY, CDR2 SMNVEV (reference sequence). The CDR3 length is 15 residues. The CDR3 here is CASSNGAPHLYGYTF. CDR3 nucleotides: TGTGCCAGCAGTAATGGGGCGCCCCACTTATATGGCTACACCTTC.

The chain uses TRBV12-5 and TRBJ1-1; D not certain. The CDR3 has 12 residues. V lost 5 bases to trimming and J lost 7 bases, with 11 bases between them. Germline CDR1 reads LGHNT; CDR2 reads FRNRAP. The CDR3 here is CASGKTVSEAFF. DNA for the CDR3: TGTGCTAGTGGTAAAACAGTCAGTGAAGCTTTCTTT.